This T cell receptor beta chain stems from a study of brain metastases from non-small cell lung cancer. General study points: T-cell infiltration was lower in brain metastases than primaries (P < 0.001). Compared with their matched primary tumors, roughly two thirds of brain metastases showed expanded T-cell clones.

The germline CDR1 and CDR2 sequences are SGHAT and FQDESV (reference sequence). V was cut by 3 bases and J by 1 base, with 6 bases left in between. This CDR3 comprises 13 residues. A word on this clone: The target antigen is unknown.

TCRdb keeps only in-frame clones here, not all; method: immunoSEQ multiplex PCR. This sample has thousands of clones; 82% occur once, and the top ten carry 18%. The sequence was obtained from a donor over 35 with non-small cell lung cancer. Sequencing was carried out using primary lung tumor tissue. The chain combines TRBV11-1 with TRBJ2-5; D gene ambiguous. CDR3 nucleotide sequence: TGTGCCAGCAGCTTGGACCGCCAAGAGACCCAGTACTTC. Translation: CASSLDRQETQYF. The complete variable domain, with remaining parts taken from reference TRBV11-1 and TRBJ2-5, reads EAEVAQSPRYKITEKSQAVAFWCDPISGHATLYWYRQILGQGPELLVQFQDESVVDDSQLPKDRFSAERLKGVDSTLKIQPAELGDSAMYLCASSLDRQETQYFGPGTRLLVL.